Here is one T cell receptor (beta chain) with its context. Its antigen is unidentified. Both 60 Vbeta primers and 13 Jbeta primers went into the PCR. The data were produced by immunoSEQ multiplex PCR, yet TCRdb's version contains in-frame clones alone and is incomplete. In the table there are about 130,000 clones, around 83% of which are singletons. This entry is derived from a study of cytomegalovirus exposure and HLA in healthy donors. Whole-study results and caveats: Analyses of presence/absence relied on an assumption of roughly uniform sequencing depth across donors.

The CDR3 spans 11 residues. The germline V gene encodes CDR1 DFQATT and CDR2 SNEGSKA (reference sequence). V lost 6 bases and J lost 6, with 9 bases in between. The specimen was PBMCs. This chain links TRBV20-1 with TRBJ2-1, with a tentative D call TRBD2 (6 bases). This clonotype originated in a girl aged 2 to 10 in good health and CMV-seronegative. This CDR3 is CSAREANEQFF. Here the CDR3 DNA reads TGCAGTGCGAGGGAGGCCAATGAGCAGTTCTTC.